One sample yielded the 22 T cell receptor beta chains listed below, sequenced in a study of T cells after posttransplantation cyclophosphamide. Treatment was busulfan-fludarabine conditioning, a marrow graft, and cyclophosphamide on days +3 and +4. Clones were read by immunoSEQ multiplex PCR, and TCRdb kept only the in-frame ones, dropping some. The table shows around 37,000 clones, with roughly 78% occurring only once. The sample here was CD4+ T cells sorted from blood, taken around 2,000 days after a stem cell transplant with posttransplant cyclophosphamide. The receptor set was obtained from a female patient between 40 and 50 years old who received an allogeneic stem cell transplant from a related donor, was CMV-positive, and had no GVHD. These T cells may partly come from the graft donor.

V is TRBV5-1 and J is TRBJ2-1; 11 nucleotides match TRBD2. J gave up 6 bases and V 0 bases, and 2 bases lay outside the gene matches. The CDR3 consists of 15 residues. CDR1 SGHRS and CDR2 YFSETQ come from the germline V gene. CDR3 DNA sequence: TGCGCCAGCAGCTTGGGACTAGCGGGGTTCAATGAGCAGTTCTTC. This translates into CASSLGLAGFNEQFF.

This chain uses TRBV28 with TRBJ2-7; D is uncertain. The V and J ends lost 5 bases and 5 bases respectively, with 7 bases between them. The CDR3 extends over 11 amino acids. CDR1 MDHEN and CDR2 SYDVKM come from the germline V gene. CDR3 coding DNA: TGTGCCAGCAGTCCCCGTAACGAGCAGTACTTC. Its protein is CASSPRNEQYF.

The gene calls are TRBV28 and TRBJ2-7; D remains ambiguous. CDR1 and CDR2 (germline): MDHEN, SYDVKM. V lost 8 bases and J lost 6, with 11 bases in between. The CDR3 is 11 amino acids. CDR3 sequence reads: CASRLLAEQYF. The CDR3, as DNA: TGTGCCAGCCGTCTCCTGGCCGAGCAGTACTTC.

This clone was detected once. The genes are TRBV7-9 and TRBJ2-5, with 12 bases that match TRBD2. This CDR3 spans 15 amino acids. Germline CDR1 and CDR2: SEHNR and FQNEAQ (reference sequence). The junction had 3 bases not matched to a gene; V was cut back by 3 bases and J by 4 bases. The CDR3 DNA is TGTGCCAGCAGCTTTGCTAGCGGGGGGGCAGAGACCCAGTACTTC. Protein sequence: CASSFASGGAETQYF.

This clone came up a few times. J is TRBJ2-7 and V is TRBV5-1; 10 bases match TRBD1. The length of the CDR3 is 15 residues. The germline V gene has CDR1 SGHRS and CDR2 YFSETQ. Unmatched junction bases numbered 3, after V lost 3 bases and J lost 0 bases. CDR3 bases: TGCGCCAGCAGCTGGGACAGGGGCCTCTCCTACGAGCAGTACTTC. It specifies CASSWDRGLSYEQYF.

The chain employs TRBV19 and TRBJ2-7; D gene uncertain. The CDR3 covers 15 residues. The ends were cut back, 3 bases at V and 5 bases at J, with 17 bases in the middle. The germline gives CDR1 LNHDA, CDR2 SQIVND (reference sequence). The DNA for the CDR3 is TGTGCCAGTAGTATCGACATACAGTTATCGAACGAGCAGTACTTC. It translates to CASSIDIQLSNEQYF.

The chain carries TRBV10-3 and TRBJ1-4, with D perhaps TRBD1 (5 bases). There are 13 residues in the CDR3. Germline values: CDR1 ENHRY, CDR2 SYGVKD. V was cut by 8 bases and J by 5 bases, with 12 bases left in between. The CDR3 region is CAIGRDANEKLFF. CDR3 sequence (DNA): TGTGCCATCGGGAGGGACGCGAATGAAAAACTGTTTTTT.

V usage is TRBV19 and J usage is TRBJ2-2, with a tentative D call TRBD1 (6 bases). In germline, CDR1 is LNHDA, CDR2 SQIVND (reference sequence). This CDR3 spans 16 amino acids. V gave up 4 bases and J gave up 2 bases, with 14 bases separating them. CDR3: CASSTLQGGNTGELFF. CDR3 sequence (DNA): TGTGCCAGTAGTACCCTACAGGGCGGTAACACCGGGGAGCTGTTTTTT.

The chain has TRBV7-2 and TRBJ2-7; D is possibly TRBD2 (6 bases). Germline V lookup: CDR1 SGHTA, CDR2 FQGNSA. This CDR3 spans 14 amino acids. V lost 5 bases, J lost 5 bases, and 16 bases lay in between. CDR3 amino acids: CASSRGGIGDEQYF. In DNA form, the CDR3 reads TGTGCCAGCAGCCGTGGGGGGATAGGGGACGAGCAGTACTTC.

V gene TRBV19 combines with J gene TRBJ1-1; D perhaps matches TRBD1 (6 bases). Per the germline V gene, CDR1 is LNHDA and CDR2 is SQIVND (reference sequence). The CDR3 has 15 residues. Trimming left V 7 bases short and J 0 bases short, with 15 bases between. In DNA, the CDR3 is TGTGCCAGTATGTCCCCCGGGACAATGAACACTGAAGCTTTCTTT. It encodes CASMSPGTMNTEAFF.

This clone was recorded a few times. The CDR3 DNA reads TGTGCCAGCAGCCCCGAGAGGGAATCCAATCAGCCCCAGCATTTT. Protein: CASSPERESNQPQHF. The chain has TRBV2 and TRBJ1-5; D remains unclear. CDR3 length equals 15 residues. Looked up from germline, CDR1 is SNHLY and CDR2 is FYNNEI. Trimming removed 6 bases from V and 3 bases from J, with 15 bases in between.

This chain joins TRBV4-3 and TRBJ2-2; 9 nucleotides line up with TRBD1. Per germline, CDR1 LGHNA and CDR2 YSLEER. The CDR3 extends over 17 amino acids. V shed 4 bases, J shed 6 bases, and the junction held 12 bases outside the gene matches. The DNA of the CDR3 is TGCGCCAGCAGCCGCTATCAGACAGGGGGGGAAGCCGGGGAGCTGTTTTTT. Its translation is CASSRYQTGGEAGELFF.

This chain connects TRBV7-9 to TRBJ2-1, with D possibly TRBD1 on 5 matching bases. The germline gives CDR1 SEHNR, CDR2 FQNEAQ (reference sequence). The germline V and J ends were trimmed by 5 bases and 7 bases, with 15 bases remaining between them. The CDR3 has 14 amino acids. As DNA, the CDR3 is TGTGCCAGCAGCAAACCACAGGTGGAAAATGAGCAGTTCTTC. Translated: CASSKPQVENEQFF.

The V and J genes are TRBV5-1 and TRBJ2-3; TRBD1 matches 9 bases. Per the germline V gene, CDR1 is SGHRS and CDR2 is YFSETQ. V dropped 4 bases and J dropped 2; count of bases not matched to a gene: 5. The CDR3 sequence is 15 residues long. The chain's CDR3 is CASSMRDRDTDTQYF. In DNA form, the CDR3 reads TGCGCCAGCAGCATGAGGGACAGGGACACAGATACGCAGTATTTT.

This sequence joins TRBV5-5 and TRBJ2-2, with D possibly TRBD2 on 7 matching bases. In germline, CDR1 is SGHKS, CDR2 YYEKEE (reference sequence). This CDR3 has 16 amino acids. V was trimmed by 1 base and J by 4 bases, leaving 14 bases between them. The chain's CDR3 is CASSLRGAQVTGELFF. As DNA, the CDR3 is TGTGCCAGCAGCTTGCGGGGGGCGCAGGTCACCGGGGAGCTGTTTTTT. The entire variable domain, with the rest obtained from reference TRBV5-5 and TRBJ2-2, is as follows: DAGVTQSPTHLIKTRGQQVTLRCSPISGHKSVSWYQQVLGQGPQFIFQYYEKEERGRGNFPDRFSARQFPNYSSELNVNALLLGDSALYLCASSLRGAQVTGELFFGEGSRLTVL.

The chain is built from TRBV13 and TRBJ1-2; D unclear. This CDR3 is 16 amino acids long. Germline CDR1 PRHDT, CDR2 FYEKMQ (reference sequence). V was trimmed by 0 bases and J by 4 bases, leaving 15 bases between them. Here the CDR3 DNA reads TGTGCCAGCAGCTTAGGGGCGCGGATTGAATCCTATGGCTACACCTTC. Amino acids: CASSLGARIESYGYTF.

V gene TRBV9 combines with J gene TRBJ2-7; weak D call: TRBD1 (5 bases). The CDR3 is made up of 14 amino acids. The germline gives CDR1 SGDLS, CDR2 YYNGEE. The V end was cut by 0 bases, the J end by 4 bases, with 11 bases between. The CDR3 DNA sequence: TGTGCCAGCAGCGTAGCTCAGGGTATGTACGAGCAGTACTTC. As protein: CASSVAQGMYEQYF.

The V and J genes are TRBV5-1 and TRBJ2-5; 9 nucleotides line up with TRBD2. Trimming cost V 1 base and J 6 bases; bases outside gene matches: 7. The CDR3 is 15 amino acids. The germline CDR1 and CDR2 sequences are SGHRS and YFSETQ. The CDR3 region is CASSLRAGGPKTQYF. In DNA form, the CDR3 reads TGCGCCAGCAGCTTGCGGGCGGGGGGGCCGAAGACCCAGTACTTC.

The rearrangement joins TRBV6-6 to TRBJ1-1, with D perhaps matching TRBD1 (6 bases). Germline loops: CDR1 MNHNY, CDR2 SVGAGI (reference sequence). This CDR3 comprises 16 residues. V was pared by 2 bases and J by 1 base, with 14 bases between. CDR3 nucleotides: TGTGCCAGCAGTTACAGCGGGGGAGGGGGGAACACTGAAGCTTTCTTT. Translating gives CASSYSGGGGNTEAFF.

J is TRBJ1-6 and V is TRBV4-1, with 7 nucleotides matching TRBD1. J was trimmed by 15 bases and V by 4 bases; bases with no gene match: 12. The germline gives CDR1 MGHRA, CDR2 YSYEKL. This CDR3 has 14 residues. The CDR3 DNA reads TGCGCCAGCAGCCGACCGGGACAGACCTATAACCTCCACTTT. Protein product: CASSRPGQTYNLHF.

CDR3 nucleotides: TGTGCCAGCAGCTTAGCACAGGGGATCAATCAGCCCCAGCATTTT. Encoded protein: CASSLAQGINQPQHF. J is TRBJ1-5 and V is TRBV7-8; 7 positions match TRBD1. Germline lookup yields CDR1 SGHVS and CDR2 FQNEAQ. J was trimmed by 3 bases and V by 0 bases; bases with no gene match: 2. CDR3 length: 15 amino acids.

The chain combines TRBV11-3 with TRBJ2-2; 8 bases are shared with TRBD1. Per the germline V gene, CDR1 is SGHNT and CDR2 is YENEEA. After removal of 5 bases from V and 6 bases from J, the junction contained 8 bases not matched to a gene. The length of the CDR3 is 15 residues. The CDR3 reads CASSPRTGTAGELFF. The CDR3 DNA reads as TGTGCCAGCAGCCCCCGGACAGGGACGGCCGGGGAGCTGTTTTTT.